What follows are 20 T cell receptor beta chains derived from one specimen sequenced in a study of cytomegalovirus exposure and HLA in healthy donors. Libraries were prepared by immunoSEQ multiplex PCR; TCRdb keeps only in-frame clonotypes and omits some of them. This sample has about 140,000 clones, with roughly 90% found just once. The sample comprised PBMCs. Receptor source: a man aged 18 to 30 in good health and CMV-seronegative.

As regards this clone: Distinct nucleotide sequences in the sample also encode this CDR3. The CDR3 is CASSLGQGNTGELFF. The CDR3, as DNA: TGTGCCAGCAGCTTAGGCCAGGGCAACACCGGGGAGCTGTTTTTT. V is TRBV7-2 and J is TRBJ2-2; perhaps TRBD1 as D (5 bases). CDR1 and CDR2 from the germline V gene are SGHTA and FQGNSA. Trimming removed 1 base from V and 2 bases from J, with 8 bases in between. The CDR3 covers 15 residues.

This chain links TRBV7-9 with TRBJ2-7; perhaps TRBD2 as D (6 bases). The germline CDR1 and CDR2 sequences are SEHNR and FQNEAQ (reference sequence). Deletions cut 5 bases from V and 4 bases from J, with 15 bases between. This CDR3 comprises 14 residues. For the CDR3, the DNA is TGTGCCAGCAGCGCAGCTAGCGCCGTTTACGAGCAGTACTTC. Amino acids: CASSAASAVYEQYF.

The CDR3 DNA reads TGTGCCAGCAGCCCGGAGGAGGCCGTAGCCAAAAACATTCAGTACTTC. Translating it yields CASSPEEAVAKNIQYF. This rearrangement joins TRBV9 to TRBJ2-4; tentative D call: TRBD2 (5 bases). The germline CDR1 and CDR2 sequences are SGDLS and YYNGEE. Deletions cut 4 bases from V and 0 bases from J, with 14 bases between. The CDR3 totals 16 residues.

V is TRBV14 and J is TRBJ2-7, with unresolved D. The CDR3 is made up of 11 amino acids. Germline V lookup: CDR1 SGHDN, CDR2 FVKESK. The germline V and J ends were trimmed by 5 bases and 9 bases, with 11 bases remaining between them. DNA for the CDR3: TGTGCCAGCAGCGAAGCTCAGGCGCAGTACTTC. Protein product: CASSEAQAQYF.

The CDR3 loop reads CASGTYSNQPQHF. Written as DNA, the CDR3 is TGTGCCAGCGGGACTTATAGCAATCAGCCCCAGCATTTT. V is TRBV19 and J is TRBJ1-5; weak D call: TRBD1 (5 bases). The CDR3 is 13 residues long. Trimming took off 9 bases at V and 0 bases at J, with 9 bases between the two ends. From germline, CDR1 is LNHDA and CDR2 SQIVND (reference sequence). Complete variable domain (other parts from reference TRBV19 and TRBJ1-5): DGGITQSPKYLFRKEGQNVTLSCEQNLNHDAMYWYRQDPGQGLRLIYYSQIVNDFQKGDIAEGYSVSREKKESFPLTVTSAQKNPTAFYLCASGTYSNQPQHFGDGTRLSIL.

The chain has TRBV19 and TRBJ2-7; 7 bases agree with TRBD2. The CDR3 is 15 residues long. The V and J ends lost 1 base and 4 bases, in that order; junction bases with no gene match: 7. Germline CDR1 reads LNHDA; CDR2 reads SQIVND (reference sequence). CDR3 in DNA: TGTGCCAGTAGTATAGTTGGGACTAATGTATACGAGCAGTACTTC. Protein: CASSIVGTNVYEQYF.

This rearrangement joins TRBV9 to TRBJ2-7; the D is unclear. The V gene's germline CDR1 is SGDLS and CDR2 YYNGEE. This CDR3 has 14 residues. V lost 4 bases and J lost 2, with 13 bases in between. Here the CDR3 reads CASSPNLVAYEQYF. The CDR3 DNA is TGTGCCAGCAGCCCCAACCTAGTCGCCTACGAGCAGTACTTC. Based on the CDR3 plus reference TRBV9 and TRBJ2-7, the full variable domain is DSGVTQTPKHLITATGQRVTLRCSPRSGDLSVYWYQQSLDQGLQFLIQYYNGEERAKGNILERFSAQQFPDLHSELNLSSLELGDSALYFCASSPNLVAYEQYFGPGTRLTVT.

This clone was seen once. The V gene is TRBV6-4, the J gene TRBJ2-7; 7 nucleotides match TRBD1. Germline V gene data show CDR1 as MRHNA and CDR2 as SNTAGT. J gave up 0 bases and V 6 bases, and 11 bases lay outside the gene matches. This CDR3 is 16 amino acids long. The CDR3 loop is CASRTGTEGSSYEQYF. The CDR3 DNA is TGTGCCAGCAGAACCGGGACAGAGGGAAGCTCCTACGAGCAGTACTTC.

V and J are TRBV5-1 and TRBJ2-7; TRBD1 or TRBD2 may be the D gene (6 bases each). Germline V CDR1 and CDR2: SGHRS, YFSETQ. The CDR3 totals 17 residues. Trimming shortened V by 4 bases and J by 1 base, and 21 bases separated the two germline ends. CDR3 sequence (DNA): TGCGCCAGCAGCGTGGAGGGGTTTGGGGGCGCTTCCTACGAGCAGTACTTC. The encoded protein is CASSVEGFGGASYEQYF.

The V gene is TRBV2, the J gene TRBJ1-5; TRBD1 agrees at 10 bases. Germline-derived CDR1 and CDR2 are SNHLY and FYNNEI. The CDR3 is 16 amino acids. V lost 5 bases, J lost 7 bases, and 11 bases stayed unmatched. The DNA of the CDR3 is TGTGCCAGCAGTACCCTCCAAAGACAGGGGGCCCAGCCCCAGCATTTT. This translates into CASSTLQRQGAQPQHF. Supplemented by reference TRBV2 and TRBJ1-5, the full variable domain reads EPEVTQTPSHQVTQMGQEVILRCVPISNHLYFYWYRQILGQKVEFLVSFYNNEISEKSEIFDDQFSVERPDGSNFTLKIRSTKLEDSAMYFCASSTLQRQGAQPQHFGDGTRLSIL.

The chain employs TRBV27 and TRBJ1-5; 7 bases are shared with TRBD1. This CDR3 is built from 15 residues. Germline V gives CDR1 MNHEY, CDR2 SMNVEV (reference sequence). The ends lost 5 bases at V and 0 bases at J; junction bases unmatched: 4. The CDR3 reads CASSPGQYSNQPQHF. For the CDR3, the DNA is TGTGCCAGCAGTCCGGGACAGTATAGCAATCAGCCCCAGCATTTT.

V and J are TRBV11-2 and TRBJ2-2; D might be TRBD2 (6 bases). V gave up 3 bases and J gave up 7 bases, with 21 bases separating them. The CDR3 contains 17 residues. CDR1 SGHAT and CDR2 FQNNGV come from the germline V gene. The CDR3 DNA follows: TGTGCCAGCAGCTTCCCCCCACGACCTCTGCGGGGCGGGGAGCTGTTTTTT. As protein: CASSFPPRPLRGGELFF.

This clone was seen only a few times. The V gene is TRBV6-1, the J gene TRBJ1-1; D is possibly TRBD1 (5 bases). This CDR3 is 13 amino acids long. The V end lost 3 bases, the J end lost 4 bases, and 9 bases lay between the germline ends. The germline V gene has CDR1 MNHNS and CDR2 SASEGT. The CDR3 nucleotides are TGTGCCAGCAGTGATAGTAGGGGCACTGAAGCTTTCTTT. Amino acids: CASSDSRGTEAFF.

This chain links TRBV27 with TRBJ2-1; 14 positions agree with TRBD2. V was pared by 6 bases and J by 8 bases, with 9 bases of the junction left unmatched. The CDR3 covers 16 residues. The V gene's germline CDR1 is MNHEY and CDR2 SMNVEV (reference sequence). In nucleotides, the CDR3 is TGTGCCAGCAGACGGACTAGCGGGGGGCCCCCCGATGAGCAGTTCTTC. Its translation: CASRRTSGGPPDEQFF.

The chain uses TRBV5-1 and TRBJ2-5; weak D call: TRBD1 (5 bases). V lost 0 bases, J lost 3 bases, and 9 bases lay in between. CDR3 length: 14 amino acids. Germline lookup yields CDR1 SGHRS and CDR2 YFSETQ. CDR3 protein: CASSLGTYKETQYF. CDR3 coding DNA: TGCGCCAGCAGCTTGGGGACATACAAAGAGACCCAGTACTTC.

The chain joins TRBV18 to TRBJ2-7; 11 bases line up with TRBD2. CDR1 KGHSH and CDR2 LQKENI come from the germline V gene. J was trimmed by 3 bases and V by 3 bases; bases with no gene match: 13. This CDR3 spans 18 amino acids. The CDR3 protein is CASSPNRGAGTSGYEQYF. In DNA form, the CDR3 reads TGTGCCAGCTCACCCAACAGGGGCGCCGGGACTAGCGGCTACGAGCAGTACTTC.

The chain combines TRBV27 with TRBJ1-1; a weak D match, TRBD1 (5 bases). Trimming removed 3 bases from V and 5 bases from J, with 19 bases in between. There are 16 residues in the CDR3. Germline V gene lookup returns CDR1 MNHEY and CDR2 SMNVEV (reference sequence). CDR3 nucleotide sequence: TGTGCCAGCAGTTTCGGGTGGGAAGGGGAGGGAACTGAAGCTTTCTTT. It specifies CASSFGWEGEGTEAFF.

The chain is built from TRBV30 and TRBJ1-5; D is uncertain. The CDR3 extends over 14 amino acids. Germline loops: CDR1 GTSNPN, CDR2 SVGIG (reference sequence). V was trimmed by 0 bases and J by 1 base, leaving 7 bases between them. CDR3 nucleotides: TGTGCCTGGAGTGTACAAAGAAGCAATCAGCCCCAGCATTTT. Translation: CAWSVQRSNQPQHF. The full variable domain, with the rest looked up from reference TRBV30 and TRBJ1-5, is SQTIHQWPATLVQPVGSPLSLECTVEGTSNPNLYWYRQAAGRGLQLLFYSVGIGQISSEVPQNLSASRPQDRQFILSSKKLLLSDSGFYLCAWSVQRSNQPQHFGDGTRLSIL.

This rearrangement joins TRBV5-6 to TRBJ2-3; unclear D gene. CDR3 length equals 14 residues. The V end lost 1 base, the J end lost 2 bases, and 8 bases lay between the germline ends. Germline assignment: CDR1 SGHDT and CDR2 YYEEEE. This chain's CDR3 is CASSLYRATDTQYF. The CDR3 nucleotides read TGTGCCAGCAGCTTGTACAGAGCCACAGATACGCAGTATTTT.

The chain links TRBV5-4 to TRBJ2-3, with D uncertain. The CDR3 covers 12 residues. The germline CDR1 and CDR2 sequences are SGHNT and YYREEE (reference sequence). V gave up 0 bases and J gave up 4 bases, with 3 bases separating them. In DNA, the CDR3 is TGTGCCAGCAGCTTGGCCGCAGATACGCAGTATTTT. Protein product: CASSLAADTQYF. Using reference TRBV5-4 and TRBJ2-3 for the parts outside the CDR3, the full variable domain is ETGVTQSPTHLIKTRGQQVTLRCSSQSGHNTVSWYQQALGQGPQFIFQYYREEENGRGNFPPRFSGLQFPNYSSELNVNALELDDSALYLCASSLAADTQYFGPGTRLTVL.